Listed below are T cell receptor beta chains from one sample, sequenced in a study of beta chain features in type 1 diabetes. Libraries were prepared by immunoSEQ multiplex PCR; TCRdb keeps only in-frame clonotypes and omits some of them. Among under 300,000 clones listed, roughly 8% were seen once. Source material: central memory CD4+ T cells from blood. Source of these receptors: a woman aged 18-29 years in good health. The CDR3 runs from the conserved cysteine through the conserved F or W. Each record gives: V gene, CDR3 length, D gene, J gene, clone size, CDR3 DNA, CDR3 protein. The D gene is left open where the match is weak. Clone size is stated in some rows and not others, as once, few, many or a class when expanded.

>TRBV9|12|TRBD1|TRBJ1-2|many
TGTGCCAGCAGCGGACAGGGCGGCGGCTACACCTTC
CASSGQGGGYTF
>TRBV7-8|16|TRBD2|TRBJ2-3|few
TGTGCCAGCAGCTTAGTGCCAGCGGGGGACACAGATACGCAGTATTTT
CASSLVPAGDTDTQYF
>TRBV7-8|16|.|TRBJ2-3|many
TGTGCCAGCAGCCCCCGGACTGGCCGGGGCACAGATACGCAGTATTTT
CASSPRTGRGTDTQYF
>TRBV5-1|15|.|TRBJ2-2|.
TGCGCCAGCAGCTTGGCCGACGGGGATACCGGGGAGCTGTTTTTT
CASSLADGDTGELFF
>TRBV4-3|16|.|TRBJ1-1|few
TGCGCCAGCAGCCAAGGGGCAGGGACATTTCACACTGAAGCTTTCTTT
CASSQGAGTFHTEAFF
>TRBV19|15|.|TRBJ1-3|many
TGTGCCAGTAAGATCGACAGCACCTCTGGAAACACCATATATTTT
CASKIDSTSGNTIYF
>TRBV7-9|15|TRBD1|TRBJ2-2|few
TGTGCCAGCAGGACCGGGACAGGGTTGGCCGGGGAGCTGTTTTTT
CASRTGTGLAGELFF
>TRBV5-4|15|TRBD1|TRBJ2-2|few
TGTGCCAGCAACTATTGGGACAGGACCGACGGGGAGCTGTTTTTT
CASNYWDRTDGELFF
>TRBV28|14|.|TRBJ2-5|many
TGTGCCAGCAGTTACGAAGGGGGGCGAGAGACCCAGTACTTC
CASSYEGGRETQYF
>TRBV2|14|.|TRBJ1-1|.
TGTGCCAGCAGTGGAAGGGGGAGGAACACTGAAGCTTTCTTT
CASSGRGRNTEAFF
>TRBV9|15|TRBD1|TRBJ2-3|few
TGTGCCAGCAGCCTCGGAGGACAGGTAACAGATACGCAGTATTTT
CASSLGGQVTDTQYF
>TRBV6-1|15|.|TRBJ2-6|.
TGTGCCAGCAGTCAAAGGGGTTCCGGGGCCAACGTCCTGACTTTC
CASSQRGSGANVLTF
>TRBV7-2|16|.|TRBJ2-3|.
TGTGCCAGCAGCTCGAGAGAGACGGGGGCCGGAGATACGCAGTATTTT
CASSSRETGAGDTQYF
>TRBV28|12|TRBD1|TRBJ2-7|many
TGTGCCACGGGGACAGGGGACTACGAGCAGTACTTC
CATGTGDYEQYF
>TRBV18|13|TRBD1|TRBJ2-5|few
TGTGCCAGCTCACCGACAGGGGAAGAGACCCAGTACTTC
CASSPTGEETQYF
>TRBV19|13|.|TRBJ2-7|.
TGTGCCAGTAAGCGAGGGAATGCCTACGAGCAGTACTTC
CASKRGNAYEQYF
>TRBV7-2|14|.|TRBJ1-1|.
TGTGCCAGCAGCTTAAGGCGGCAGGGAGGAGAGGCTTTCTTT
CASSLRRQGGEAFF
>TRBV6-1|13|.|TRBJ2-7|few
TGTGCCAGCAGGAAAGTTGACTCCTACGAGCAGTACTTC
CASRKVDSYEQYF
>TRBV28|12|.|TRBJ2-3|few
TGTGCCAGCAGTATCCTCACAGATACGCAGTATTTT
CASSILTDTQYF
>TRBV7-2|15|TRBD2|TRBJ2-1|.
TGTGCCAGCAGCGTGACTAGCGGGGGGTACAATGAGCAGTTCTTC
CASSVTSGGYNEQFF
>TRBV5-1|16|TRBD1|TRBJ1-2|.
TGCGCCAGCAGATCAACCGGGACAGGCCTCAACTATGGCTACACCTTC
CASRSTGTGLNYGYTF
>TRBV4-1|18|.|TRBJ1-1|.
TGCGCCAGCAGCCAAGTTTTCAGGGAGGCCCACTCGAACACTGAAGCTTTCTTT
CASSQVFREAHSNTEAFF
>TRBV11-2|15|TRBD2|TRBJ2-7|few
TGTGCCAGCAGCTTAGTCCGCGGGACTACTGGCGAGCAGTACTTC
CASSLVRGTTGEQYF
>TRBV7-9|17|.|TRBJ2-2|.
TGTGCCAGCAGCTTAGGGCGCGGGGGCCGGAACACCGGGGAGCTGTTTTTT
CASSLGRGGRNTGELFF
>TRBV7-3|14|TRBD1|TRBJ1-2|few
TGTGCCAGCAGCACACGACAGGGCTTCTATGGCTACACCTTC
CASSTRQGFYGYTF
>TRBV2|12|.|TRBJ2-2|.
TGTGCCAGCAGTGTTTTGGGCGGGGAGCTGTTTTTT
CASSVLGGELFF
>TRBV4-2|14|.|TRBJ1-2|.
TGTGCCAGCAGCCAGAGAGGACAGTTCTATGGCTACACCTTC
CASSQRGQFYGYTF
>TRBV5-1|15|TRBD2|TRBJ2-3|.
TGCGCCAGCAGCTTAGGGCTAGCGGGGGTGGATACGCAGTATTTT
CASSLGLAGVDTQYF
>TRBV19|14|TRBD2|TRBJ2-6|many
TGTGCCAGTCATGTCATGGGAGGGACCAACGTCCTGACTTTC
CASHVMGGTNVLTF
>TRBV28|16|.|TRBJ1-5|few
TGTGCCAGCAGTTTATTGGCCCGCCTGAACAATCAGCCCCAGCATTTT
CASSLLARLNNQPQHF
>TRBV5-6|13|.|TRBJ2-1|.
TGTGCCAGCAGCTCCCAACCCACAGATGAGCAGTTCTTC
CASSSQPTDEQFF
>TRBV2|14|.|TRBJ2-1|.
TGTGCCAGCAGTTCTTCCCGCTCCTACAATGAGCAGTTCTTC
CASSSSRSYNEQFF
>TRBV19|15|.|TRBJ1-5|.
TGTGCCAGTAGATCCGGGACGGCAAGCAATCAGCCCCAGCATTTT
CASRSGTASNQPQHF
>TRBV18|16|TRBD1|TRBJ1-5|.
TGTGCCAGCTCACCTCCGCAGGGGGCCGGCAATCAGCCCCAGCATTTT
CASSPPQGAGNQPQHF
>TRBV19|16|TRBD1|TRBJ2-2|few
TGTGCCAGTAGTGCTCCCGGACAGGGTAGTCCCGGGGAGCTGTTTTTT
CASSAPGQGSPGELFF
>TRBV19|16|TRBD2|TRBJ2-3|.
TGTGCCAGTAGTAGGAGACTAGCGGGACCCACAGATACGCAGTATTTT
CASSRRLAGPTDTQYF
>TRBV2|16|TRBD2|TRBJ2-3|few
TGTGCCAGCAGCGTCGCGGGAGGGCCGAGCACAGATACGCAGTATTTT
CASSVAGGPSTDTQYF
>TRBV18|14|.|TRBJ1-5|many
TGTGCCAGCTCACCATCGAAGGGCAATCAGCCCCAGCATTTT
CASSPSKGNQPQHF
>TRBV7-9|14|TRBD1|TRBJ1-4|.
TGTGCCAGCAGCCCCGACAGGGCTTCGGAAAAACTGTTTTTT
CASSPDRASEKLFF
>TRBV4-3|15|TRBD1|TRBJ2-4|many
TGCGCCAGCAGCCAAGACGGACAGGGGAAAAACATTCAGTACTTC
CASSQDGQGKNIQYF
>TRBV11-3|15|TRBD1|TRBJ1-1|few
TGTGCCAGCAGCTCCGGACAGGCCCAGAACACTGAAGCTTTCTTT
CASSSGQAQNTEAFF
>TRBV4-2|16|TRBD2|TRBJ2-3|few
TGTGCCAGCAGCTTAGGAACTAGCGGGGTTGCAGATACGCAGTATTTT
CASSLGTSGVADTQYF
>TRBV7-8|15|TRBD1|TRBJ2-7|.
TGTGCCAGCAGCTTTCGTGAGGGGGCGAACTACGAGCAGTACTTC
CASSFREGANYEQYF
>TRBV5-1|11|.|TRBJ2-5|.
TGCGCCAGCAGCAGACAAGAGACCCAGTACTTC
CASSRQETQYF
>TRBV7-9|15|TRBD2|TRBJ2-5|.
TGTGCCAGCAGCTTAGGTAGCGGGAGAGAAGAGACCCAGTACTTC
CASSLGSGREETQYF
>TRBV30|12|.|TRBJ2-5|few
TGTGCCTGGAGTGTATATTCGGAGACCCAGTACTTC
CAWSVYSETQYF
>TRBV5-1|15|.|TRBJ2-3|few
TGCGCCAGCAGCTCTATCGGTGGAGAACAGGATACGCAGTATTTT
CASSSIGGEQDTQYF
>TRBV5-4|15|.|TRBJ2-7|many
TGTGCCAGCAGCTTGGTGGGCCGATCCTCCTACGAGCAGTACTTC
CASSLVGRSSYEQYF
>TRBV30|14|.|TRBJ2-7|few
TGTGCCTGGAGCCAGCTCGGGTCTTACTACGAGCAGTACTTC
CAWSQLGSYYEQYF
>TRBV9|13|.|TRBJ1-6|few
TGTGCCAGCAGTCTGGGCTCTAATTCACCCCTCCACTTT
CASSLGSNSPLHF
>TRBV7-2|14|.|TRBJ2-7|many
TGTGCCAGCCGTTCCCGTGCTACCTCCTACGAGCAGTACTTC
CASRSRATSYEQYF
>TRBV6-6|14|.|TRBJ2-5|few
TGTGCCAGCAGTTATGAACCTGGATGGGGGACCCAGTACTTC
CASSYEPGWGTQYF
>TRBV15|14|.|TRBJ1-4|few
TGTGCCACCAGCAGGCAGACAGCGGGGGAAAAACTGTTTTTT
CATSRQTAGEKLFF
>TRBV27|13|.|TRBJ1-2|many
TGTGCCAGCAGTTTCACCAGGGTAACTGGCTACACCTTC
CASSFTRVTGYTF